The 21 T cell receptor beta chains below come from one sample, sequenced in a study of persistence of HIV-infected CD4 T cells (TCRdb year 2020). In the paper's terms, the treatment or condition label means: suppressive antiretroviral therapy. Cells were stimulated with a pool of overlapping HIV-1 Gag 15-mer peptides at approximately 0.93 ug per peptide per mL. Nonresponding CD40L-negative CD69-negative CD45RO-high memory CD4+ T cells were sorted as memory populations depleted of antigen-responding cells. The immunoSEQ hsTCRB assay version 4, run in survey mode, was used to sequence TCRbeta repertoires from genomic DNA. TCRdb re-hosts the immuneACCESS table, in-frame sequences only. Its copies lack some clones; in the studies checked, an unresolved V gene accounts for under half of them, and the cause for the rest is not known. The sample contains about 64,000 clones, 70% to 75% of them found a single time. Clones ranked in the top ten supply approximately 1.7% of the sample.

Their specific antigens are unknown. The material sequenced was CD4+ T cells sorted from PBMCs after roughly 18-hour stimulation, taken from a patient who received antiretroviral therapy. Sample cell subset or site, as interpreted from the label and publication: CD40L-CD69- CD45RO-high memory CD4 T cells not responding to Gag peptides. These receptors were obtained from an adult man with HIV who was CMV-seropositive.

The chain recombines TRBV6-5 with TRBJ1-2, with 9 positions matching TRBD1. Unmatched junction bases numbered 4, after V lost 5 bases and J lost 3 bases. The CDR3 runs to 14 residues. Germline V gene data show CDR1 as MNHEY and CDR2 as SVGAGI. The CDR3 coding sequence is TGTGCCAGCAGTATGACAGGGGGATACTATGGCTACACCTTC. It encodes CASSMTGGYYGYTF.

The gene calls are TRBV20-1 and TRBJ1-6; TRBD1 matches at 8 bases. V was clipped by 3 bases and J by 8 bases; unmatched bases: 9. This CDR3 is 15 amino acids long. The germline V gene encodes CDR1 DFQATT and CDR2 SNEGSKA (reference sequence). The CDR3 sequence: CSASYADRDYSPLHF. In DNA, the CDR3 is TGCAGTGCTAGTTATGCGGACAGGGACTATTCACCCCTCCACTTT.

CDR3 amino acids: CASSPGTGQLGVYGYTF. CDR3 coding DNA: TGTGCCAGCTCACCTGGGACAGGCCAACTTGGGGTCTATGGCTACACCTTC. This chain links TRBV18 with TRBJ1-2; 8 nucleotides agree with TRBD1. The germline V gene encodes CDR1 KGHSH and CDR2 LQKENI. The CDR3 contains 17 residues. Losses at the gene ends were 3 bases for V and 4 bases for J; bases not matched to a gene: 13. Supplemented by reference TRBV18 and TRBJ1-2, the full variable domain reads NAGVMQNPRHLVRRRGQEARLRCSPMKGHSHVYWYRQLPEEGLKFMVYLQKENIIDESGMPKERFSAEFPKEGPSILRIQQVVRGDSAAYFCASSPGTGQLGVYGYTFGSGTRLTVV.

This clone occurred a few times. J is TRBJ2-2 and V is TRBV3-1 (or the pseudogene TRBV3-2), with 8 bases fitting TRBD1. V gave up 4 bases and J gave up 0 bases; unmatched junction bases: 7. This CDR3 contains 17 residues. Germline lookup yields CDR1 LGHDT and CDR2 YNNKEL (reference sequence). CDR3 DNA: TGTGCCAGCAGCCTATACCGGGACAGGTCGAACACCGGGGAGCTGTTTTTT. Translation: CASSLYRDRSNTGELFF.

This rearrangement joins TRBV3-1 (or the pseudogene TRBV3-2) to TRBJ1-1; D remains unclear. Trimming took 4 bases from V and 3 from J, leaving 12 bases between them. The CDR3 is made up of 14 amino acids. In germline, CDR1 is LGHDT, CDR2 YNNKEL (reference sequence). The CDR3 DNA is TGTGCCAGCAGCCGCAAGGAAGCGGACACTGAAGCTTTCTTT. Translation gives CASSRKEADTEAFF.

The J gene is TRBJ2-1, the V gene TRBV5-1, with D uncertain. The germline gives CDR1 SGHRS, CDR2 YFSETQ. Trimming took off 4 bases at V and 4 bases at J, with 15 bases between the two ends. The CDR3 runs 15 residues. CDR3 in DNA: TGCGCCAGCAGCCGAAGAAAGGAAGGATACAATGAGCAGTTCTTC. Its translation is CASSRRKEGYNEQFF.

This clone occurred once. The chain combines TRBV5-4 with TRBJ1-6, with D possibly being TRBD1 (6 bases). This CDR3 region has 15 residues. Trimming removed 0 bases at V and 8 bases at J, with 12 bases between. Germline CDR1 is SGHNT and CDR2 is YYREEE (reference sequence). The CDR3 region is CASSLDGRGYSPLHF. The CDR3 DNA follows: TGTGCCAGCAGCTTGGATGGCAGGGGTTATTCACCCCTCCACTTT.

The genes are TRBV24-1 and TRBJ2-3; possibly TRBD2 for D (6 bases). The CDR3 totals 15 residues. Germline-derived CDR1 and CDR2 are KGHDR and SFDVKD. V was trimmed by 3 bases and J by 2 bases, leaving 11 bases between them. The CDR3 protein is CATSDQGLPTDTQYF. As DNA, the CDR3 is TGTGCCACCAGTGATCAGGGACTTCCCACAGATACGCAGTATTTT.

The chain links TRBV2 to TRBJ1-2; TRBD1 matches 9 bases. CDR1 is SNHLY, CDR2 FYNNEI, per germline. The length of the CDR3 is 14 residues. V lost 6 bases and J lost 4; bases outside the gene matches: 6. In DNA, the CDR3 is TGTGCCAGCAGGGGGACAGGGAAAGGCTATGGCTACACCTTC. Translated: CASRGTGKGYGYTF.

The chain uses TRBV7-6 and TRBJ1-4; D perhaps matches TRBD1 (6 bases). Trimming left V 4 bases short and J 0 bases short, with 27 bases between. The CDR3 is 21 residues long. Per the germline V gene, CDR1 is SGHVS and CDR2 is FNYEAQ. In DNA, the CDR3 is TGTGCCAGCAGCTCAAAGACGCCGGGACAAACTTTTGTCGCAACTAATGAAAAACTGTTTTTT. Protein product: CASSSKTPGQTFVATNEKLFF. Full variable domain (missing parts from reference TRBV7-6 and TRBJ1-4): GAGVSQSPRYKVTKRGQDVALRCDPISGHVSLYWYRQALGQGPEFLTYFNYEAQQDKSGLPNDRFSAERPEGSISTLTIQRTEQRDSAMYRCASSSKTPGQTFVATNEKLFFGSGTQLSVL.

This clone was found once. The chain combines TRBV6-5 with TRBJ1-6, with D possibly matching TRBD1 (5 bases). CDR3 length: 13 residues. The germline V gene has CDR1 MNHEY and CDR2 SVGAGI. Trimming shortened V by 7 bases and J by 9 bases, and 13 bases separated the two germline ends. Here the CDR3 reads CASNGGISSPLHF. The DNA of the CDR3 is TGTGCCAGCAATGGGGGTATTAGTTCACCCCTCCACTTT.

This chain links TRBV21-1 with TRBJ1-2; TRBD1 is the table's D call, not checked against the DNA. TRBV21-1 is listed as a pseudogene. This CDR3 has 14 residues. The CDR3 DNA reads as TGTGCCAGCAGCAAACAGGGGCGGGCCTATGGCTACACCTTC. This encodes CASSKQGRAYGYTF.

This clone is a singleton in its sample. DNA for the CDR3: TGTGCCAGTAGTGTCCGACAGGGGCTCAGTCAGCCCCAGCATTTT. This encodes CASSVRQGLSQPQHF. V is TRBV19 and J is TRBJ1-5; 8 nucleotides agree with TRBD1. V was pared by 5 bases and J by 6 bases, with 9 bases of the junction left unmatched. Germline lookup yields CDR1 LNHDA and CDR2 SQIVND (reference sequence). The CDR3 loop spans 15 amino acids. The whole variable domain, filled in from reference TRBV19 and TRBJ1-5, reads DGGITQSPKYLFRKEGQNVTLSCEQNLNHDAMYWYRQDPGQGLRLIYYSQIVNDFQKGDIAEGYSVSREKKESFPLTVTSAQKNPTAFYLCASSVRQGLSQPQHFGDGTRLSIL.

The gene calls are TRBV19 and TRBJ1-6, with 8 bases fitting TRBD1. Germline V gene sequence: CDR1 LNHDA, CDR2 SQIVND (reference sequence). V gave up 5 bases and J gave up 14 bases; unmatched junction bases: 8. The length of the CDR3 is 13 residues. In DNA, the CDR3 is TGTGCCAGTAGTTCACGACAGGGGTACACCCTCCACTTT. Amino acids: CASSSRQGYTLHF.

The CDR3 sequence is CASSYGTSGGTTQYF. CDR3 bases: TGTGCCAGCAGCTACGGGACTAGCGGGGGGACTACGCAGTATTTT. The chain recombines TRBV7-2 with TRBJ2-3; 15 bases line up with TRBD2. V trimming: 4 bases; J trimming: 8 bases; junction bases outside the gene matches: 4. Germline CDR1 reads SGHTA; CDR2 reads FQGNSA. The CDR3 covers 15 residues.

This chain joins TRBV10-3 and TRBJ2-1; 10 nucleotides line up with TRBD2. Per the germline V gene, CDR1 is ENHRY and CDR2 is SYGVKD. The junction had 4 bases not matched to a gene; V was cut back by 2 bases and J by 3 bases. There are 16 residues in the CDR3. The CDR3: CAISEDLAGVYNEQFF. CDR3 sequence (DNA): TGTGCCATCAGTGAGGACCTAGCGGGGGTCTACAATGAGCAGTTCTTC.

The chain carries TRBV5-6 and TRBJ1-1, with D unclear. The CDR3 covers 14 residues. V lost 0 bases to trimming and J lost 1 base, with 7 bases between them. In germline, CDR1 is SGHDT, CDR2 YYEEEE. The CDR3 loop is CASSLGGGNTEAFF. In DNA form, the CDR3 reads TGTGCCAGCAGCTTGGGGGGAGGGAACACTGAAGCTTTCTTT.

This clone is a singleton in its sample. The gene calls are TRBV27 and TRBJ1-2; no reliable D call. Trimming shortened V by 3 bases and J by 0 bases, and 14 bases separated the two germline ends. The CDR3 length is 16 residues. Per germline, CDR1 MNHEY and CDR2 SMNVEV (reference sequence). The CDR3 DNA follows: TGTGCCAGCAGTTTTAGACCCTCCTTAGCTAACTATGGCTACACCTTC. Its translation: CASSFRPSLANYGYTF.

V and J are TRBV27 and TRBJ1-6, with D unclear. Trimming left V 2 bases short and J 7 bases short, with 6 bases between. Per germline, CDR1 MNHEY and CDR2 SMNVEV (reference sequence). This CDR3 has 13 amino acids. CDR3 in DNA: TGTGCCAGCAGTTTAAACGTCAATTCACCCCTCCACTTT. The encoded protein is CASSLNVNSPLHF.

The V and J genes are TRBV2 and TRBJ1-5; a possible D gene is TRBD1 (6 bases). The germline V gene encodes CDR1 SNHLY and CDR2 FYNNEI. CDR3 size: 14 residues. V lost 7 bases and J 7 bases, leaving 17 bases between the germline ends. In DNA, the CDR3 is TGTGCCAGCACCCTAACCCAGGGGAGGCAGCCCCAGCATTTT. Translated, it gives CASTLTQGRQPQHF.

The chain has TRBV6-5 and TRBJ2-5; 8 bases fit TRBD2. Germline CDR1 reads MNHEY; CDR2 reads SVGAGI. J gave up 6 bases and V 5 bases, and 11 bases lay outside the gene matches. The CDR3 spans 15 residues. CDR3 DNA: TGTGCCAGCAGTCCCGGGAGGGCCCCCCAGCAGACCCAGTACTTC. Protein sequence: CASSPGRAPQQTQYF.